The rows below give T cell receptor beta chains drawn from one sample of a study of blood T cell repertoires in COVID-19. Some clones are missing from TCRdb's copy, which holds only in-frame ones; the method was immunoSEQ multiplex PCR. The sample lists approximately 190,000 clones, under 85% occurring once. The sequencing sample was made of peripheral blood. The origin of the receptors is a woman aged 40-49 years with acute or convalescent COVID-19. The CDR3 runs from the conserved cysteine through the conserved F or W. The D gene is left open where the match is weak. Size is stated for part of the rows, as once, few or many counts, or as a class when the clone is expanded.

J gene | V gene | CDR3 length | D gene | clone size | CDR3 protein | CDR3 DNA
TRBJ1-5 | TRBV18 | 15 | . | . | CASSMKGGPNQPQHF | TGTGCCAGCTCAATGAAGGGCGGGCCCAATCAGCCCCAGCATTTT
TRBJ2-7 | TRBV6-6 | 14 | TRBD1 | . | CASGAGQGSYEQYF | TGTGCCAGCGGGGCCGGACAGGGCTCCTACGAGCAGTACTTC
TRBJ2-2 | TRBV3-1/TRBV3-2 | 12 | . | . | CASGGYTGELFF | TGTGCCAGCGGCGGGTACACCGGGGAGCTGTTTTTT
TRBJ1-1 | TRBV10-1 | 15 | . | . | CASSEFGVLGTEAFF | TGCGCCAGCAGTGAGTTCGGGGTTCTGGGGACTGAAGCTTTCTTT
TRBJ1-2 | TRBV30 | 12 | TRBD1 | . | CAWNQGADGYTF | TGTGCCTGGAATCAGGGGGCGGATGGCTACACCTTC
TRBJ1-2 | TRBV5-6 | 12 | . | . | CASSLWRDGYTF | TGTGCCAGCAGCTTGTGGAGGGATGGCTACACCTTC
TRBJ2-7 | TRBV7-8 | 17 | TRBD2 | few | CASSLVGRTSLIYEQYF | TGTGCCAGCAGCTTAGTCGGGAGGACTAGCCTAATATACGAGCAGTACTTC
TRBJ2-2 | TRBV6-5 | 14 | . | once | CASSRSTHTGELFF | TGTGCCAGCAGCCGCTCTACTCACACCGGGGAGCTGTTTTTT
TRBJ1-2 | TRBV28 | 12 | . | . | CASSSEVYGYTF | TGTGCCAGCAGTTCCGAGGTCTATGGCTACACCTTC
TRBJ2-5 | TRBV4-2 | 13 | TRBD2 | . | CASTPGLGETQYF | TGTGCCAGCACCCCGGGACTAGGAGAGACCCAGTACTTC
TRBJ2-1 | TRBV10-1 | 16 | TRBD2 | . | CASSAPGERELVEQFF | TGCGCCAGCAGTGCCCCGGGGGAGCGGGAGTTGGTTGAGCAGTTCTTC
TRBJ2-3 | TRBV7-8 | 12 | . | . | CASSLGTDTQYF | TGTGCCAGCAGCCTCGGTACAGATACGCAGTATTTT
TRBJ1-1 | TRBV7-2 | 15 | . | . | CASSRSPQGNTEAFF | TGTGCCAGCAGCCGCTCGCCCCAGGGGAACACTGAAGCTTTCTTT
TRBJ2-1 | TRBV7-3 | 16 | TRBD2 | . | CASSLIPSSGGDEQFF | TGTGCCAGCAGCTTAATTCCCTCTAGCGGGGGCGATGAGCAGTTCTTC
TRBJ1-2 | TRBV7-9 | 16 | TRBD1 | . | CASSFGGDRGNYGYTF | TGTGCCAGCAGCTTCGGAGGAGACAGGGGAAACTATGGCTACACCTTC
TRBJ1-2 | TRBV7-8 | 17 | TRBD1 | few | CASSLVPRQGVGYGYTF | TGTGCCAGCAGCTTAGTACCCCGACAGGGGGTCGGCTATGGCTACACCTTC
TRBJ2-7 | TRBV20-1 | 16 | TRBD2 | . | CSASRLAGGSSYEQYF | TGCAGTGCTAGTCGTCTAGCGGGGGGAAGCTCCTACGAGCAGTACTTC
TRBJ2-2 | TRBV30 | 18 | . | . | CAWIGGRRGGSNTGELFF | TGTGCCTGGATCGGGGGTAGGCGGGGAGGCTCCAACACCGGGGAGCTGTTTTTT